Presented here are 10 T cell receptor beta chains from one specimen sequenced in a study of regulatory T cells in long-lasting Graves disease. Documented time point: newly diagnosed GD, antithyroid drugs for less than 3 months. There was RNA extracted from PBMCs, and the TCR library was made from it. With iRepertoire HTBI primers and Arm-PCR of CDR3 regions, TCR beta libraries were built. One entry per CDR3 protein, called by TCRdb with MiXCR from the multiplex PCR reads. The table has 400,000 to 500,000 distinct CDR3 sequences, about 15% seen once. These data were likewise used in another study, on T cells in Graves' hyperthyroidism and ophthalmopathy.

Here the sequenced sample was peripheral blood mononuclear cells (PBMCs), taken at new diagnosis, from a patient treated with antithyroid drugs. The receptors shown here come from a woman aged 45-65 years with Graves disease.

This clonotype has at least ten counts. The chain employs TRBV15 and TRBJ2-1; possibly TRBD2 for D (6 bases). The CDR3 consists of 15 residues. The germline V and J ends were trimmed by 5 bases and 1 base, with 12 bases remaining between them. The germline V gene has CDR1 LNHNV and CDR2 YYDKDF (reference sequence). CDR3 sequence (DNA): TGTGCCACCAGCCGTCGACTAGGGTCCTACAATGAGCAGTTCTTC. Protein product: CATSRRLGSYNEQFF. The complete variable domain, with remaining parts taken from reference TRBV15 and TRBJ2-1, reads DAMVIQNPRYQVTQFGKPVTLSCSQTLNHNVMYWYQQKSSQAPKLLFHYYDKDFNNEADTPDNFQSRRPNTSFCFLDIRSPGLGDTAMYLCATSRRLGSYNEQFFGPGTRLTVL.

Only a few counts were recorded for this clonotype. CDR3 in amino acids: CASMARVDSCQPQHF. For the CDR3, the DNA is TGTGCCAGCATGGCGAGAGTAGACAGTTGTCAGCCCCAGCATTTT. The chain combines TRBV12-3 or TRBV12-4 with TRBJ1-5, with a weak D call TRBD1 (5 bases). The CDR3 length is 15 residues. The V and J ends lost 7 bases and 6 bases respectively, with 19 bases between them.

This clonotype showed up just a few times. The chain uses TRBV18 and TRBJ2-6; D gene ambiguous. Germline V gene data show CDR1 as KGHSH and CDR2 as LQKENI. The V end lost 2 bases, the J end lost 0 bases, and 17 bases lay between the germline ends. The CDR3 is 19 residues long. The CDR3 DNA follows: TGTGCCAGCTCACCAGGGTCCTCCCCCACTCTCTCTGGGGCCAACGTCCTGACTTTC. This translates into CASSPGSSPTLSGANVLTF.

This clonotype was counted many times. CDR3 nucleotide sequence: TGTGCCATCAGGACGGTGACCTCCTACGAGCAGTACTTC. Translated: CAIRTVTSYEQYF. The chain is built from TRBV10-3 and TRBJ2-7, with D hard to call. V gave up 6 bases and J gave up 0 bases, with 9 bases separating them. The CDR3 is made up of 13 amino acids. Germline V CDR1 and CDR2: ENHRY, SYGVKD.

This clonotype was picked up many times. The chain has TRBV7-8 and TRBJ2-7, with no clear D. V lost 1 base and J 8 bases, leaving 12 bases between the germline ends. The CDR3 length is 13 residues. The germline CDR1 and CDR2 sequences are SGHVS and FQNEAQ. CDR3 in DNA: TGTGCCAGCAGCTTAGAAGTCAGAAGTAAGCAGTACTTC. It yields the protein CASSLEVRSKQYF. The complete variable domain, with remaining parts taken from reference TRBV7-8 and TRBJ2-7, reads GAGVSQSPRYKVAKRGQDVALRCDPISGHVSLFWYQQALGQGPEFLTYFQNEAQLDKSGLPSDRFFAERPEGSVSTLKIQRTQQEDSAVYLCASSLEVRSKQYFGPGTRLTVT.

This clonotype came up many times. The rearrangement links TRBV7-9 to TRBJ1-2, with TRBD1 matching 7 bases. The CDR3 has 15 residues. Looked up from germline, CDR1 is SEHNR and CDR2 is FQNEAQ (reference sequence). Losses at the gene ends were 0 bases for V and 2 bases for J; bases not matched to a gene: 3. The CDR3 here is CASSLAEDRNYGYTF. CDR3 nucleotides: TGTGCCAGCAGCTTAGCCGAGGACAGGAACTATGGCTACACCTTC.

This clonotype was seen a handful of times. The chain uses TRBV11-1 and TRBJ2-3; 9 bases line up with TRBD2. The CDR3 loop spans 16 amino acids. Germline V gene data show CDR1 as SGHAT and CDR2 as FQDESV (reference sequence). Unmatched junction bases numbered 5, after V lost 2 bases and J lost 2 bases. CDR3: CASSLLASGTTDTQYF. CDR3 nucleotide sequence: TGTGCCAGCAGCTTATTAGCTAGCGGGACCACAGATACGCAGTATTTT.

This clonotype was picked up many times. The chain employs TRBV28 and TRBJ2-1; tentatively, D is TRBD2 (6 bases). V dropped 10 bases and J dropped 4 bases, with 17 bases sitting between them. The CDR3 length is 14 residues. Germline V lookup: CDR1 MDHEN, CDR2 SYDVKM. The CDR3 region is CATMGGSGYNEQFF. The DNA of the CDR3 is TGTGCCACCATGGGGGGTAGCGGTTACAATGAGCAGTTCTTC.

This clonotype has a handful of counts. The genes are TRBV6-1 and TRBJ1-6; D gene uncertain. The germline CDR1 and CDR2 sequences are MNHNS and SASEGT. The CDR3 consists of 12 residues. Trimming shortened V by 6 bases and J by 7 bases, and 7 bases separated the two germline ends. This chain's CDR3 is CASRNVNSPLHF. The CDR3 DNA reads TGTGCCAGCAGAAACGTAAATTCACCCCTCCACTTT.

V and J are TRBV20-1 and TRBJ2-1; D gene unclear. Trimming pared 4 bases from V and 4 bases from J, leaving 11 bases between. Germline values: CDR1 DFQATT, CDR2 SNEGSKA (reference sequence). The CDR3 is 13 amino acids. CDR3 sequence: CSAIWTRYNEQFF. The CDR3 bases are TGCAGTGCTATCTGGACGAGGTACAATGAGCAGTTCTTC.